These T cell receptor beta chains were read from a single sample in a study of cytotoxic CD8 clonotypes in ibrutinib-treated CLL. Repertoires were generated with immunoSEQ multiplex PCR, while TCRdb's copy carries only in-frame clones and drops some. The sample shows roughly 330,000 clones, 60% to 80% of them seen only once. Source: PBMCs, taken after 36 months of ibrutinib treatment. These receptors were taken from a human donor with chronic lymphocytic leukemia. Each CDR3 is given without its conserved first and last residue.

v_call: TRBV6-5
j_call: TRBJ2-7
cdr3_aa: ASSYDDTSYEQY

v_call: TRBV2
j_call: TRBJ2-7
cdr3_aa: ASSSGPYEQY

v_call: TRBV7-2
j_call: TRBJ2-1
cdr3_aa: ASSLRGQGGNEQF

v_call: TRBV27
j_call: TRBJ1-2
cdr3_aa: ASRDRRLGGYT

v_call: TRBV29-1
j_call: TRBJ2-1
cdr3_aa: SVEEGSSYNEQF

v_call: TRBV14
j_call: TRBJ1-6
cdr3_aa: ASSQVGQTLHNSPLH

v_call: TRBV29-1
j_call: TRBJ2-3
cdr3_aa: SVEGQRGTSTDTQY

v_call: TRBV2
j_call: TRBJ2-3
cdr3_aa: ASPRYSTSTDTQY

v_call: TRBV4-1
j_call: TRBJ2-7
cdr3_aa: ASSSNWAGSPYEQY

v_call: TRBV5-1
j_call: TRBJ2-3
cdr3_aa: ASSESTDTQY

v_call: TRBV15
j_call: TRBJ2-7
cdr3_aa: ATSRDAAVEQY

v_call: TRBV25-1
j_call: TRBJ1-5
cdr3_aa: ASSGGGRAQPQH

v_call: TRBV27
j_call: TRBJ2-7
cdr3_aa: ASSSPSSYEQY

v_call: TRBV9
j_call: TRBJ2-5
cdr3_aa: ASSARQSYGETQY

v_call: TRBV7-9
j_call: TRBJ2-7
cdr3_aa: ASSSPSLVSGRDEQY

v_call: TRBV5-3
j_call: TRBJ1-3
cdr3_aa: ARSLGTAYSGNTIY

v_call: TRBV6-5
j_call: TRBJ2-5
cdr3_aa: ASSEEGMETQY

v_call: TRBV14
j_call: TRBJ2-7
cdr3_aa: ASSQGGFPYEQY

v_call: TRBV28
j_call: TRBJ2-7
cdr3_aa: ASSPQGHEQY

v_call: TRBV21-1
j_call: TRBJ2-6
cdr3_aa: ASSSSEGGGSGANVLT

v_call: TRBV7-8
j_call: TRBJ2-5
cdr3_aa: ASSPRTGQTTQY

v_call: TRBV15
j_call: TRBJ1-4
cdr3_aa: ATSRVPGVEEKLF

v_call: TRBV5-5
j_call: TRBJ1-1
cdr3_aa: ASSFQVPSTEAF

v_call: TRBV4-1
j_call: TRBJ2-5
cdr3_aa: ASSQVSPGAVTQY